These 31 T cell receptor beta chains were all obtained from the same sample, sequenced in a study of cytomegalovirus exposure and HLA in healthy donors. The PCR had 60 Vbeta and 13 Jbeta primers. Repertoires were generated with immunoSEQ multiplex PCR, while TCRdb's copy carries only in-frame clones and drops some. The table includes about 68,000 clones, 81% detected once. The sequencing input was PBMCs. The origin of the receptors is a human donor in good health.

This clone was counted a single time. V usage is TRBV5-1 and J usage is TRBJ2-7; 7 bases map to TRBD1. Germline V CDR1 and CDR2: SGHRS, YFSETQ. This CDR3 contains 14 residues. V gave up 4 bases and J gave up 4 bases; unmatched junction bases: 8. Written as DNA, the CDR3 is TGCGCCAGCAGCGCCGACAGGGTCAGATACGAGCAGTACTTC. Its protein product is CASSADRVRYEQYF.

This rearrangement joins TRBV7-2 to TRBJ2-5; D is perhaps TRBD2 (5 bases). The CDR3 is made up of 14 amino acids. Between the trimmed V and J ends, which lost 0 bases and 2 bases, there was a span of 7 bases. Germline V lookup: CDR1 SGHTA, CDR2 FQGNSA. The CDR3 is CASSLARTQETQYF. CDR3 bases: TGTGCCAGCAGCTTAGCTCGGACTCAAGAGACCCAGTACTTC.

This chain joins TRBV7-8 and TRBJ1-6; 10 bases map to TRBD1. The CDR3 runs to 14 residues. V shed 5 bases, J shed 9 bases, and the junction held 4 bases outside the gene matches. Germline CDR1 is SGHVS and CDR2 is FQNEAQ. CDR3 coding DNA: TGTGCCAGCAGCCCCGACAGGGGGCTTTCACCCCTCCACTTT. Encoded protein: CASSPDRGLSPLHF.

This clone was found a few times. The chain joins TRBV2 to TRBJ1-6, with no clear D. CDR3 size: 14 residues. V lost 4 bases, J lost 7 bases, and 11 bases lay in between. CDR1 is SNHLY, CDR2 FYNNEI, per germline. CDR3 residues: CASSVLVANSPLHF. For the CDR3, the DNA is TGTGCCAGCAGTGTACTTGTTGCGAATTCACCCCTCCACTTT. The variable domain in full, completed from reference TRBV2 and TRBJ1-6, reads EPEVTQTPSHQVTQMGQEVILRCVPISNHLYFYWYRQILGQKVEFLVSFYNNEISEKSEIFDDQFSVERPDGSNFTLKIRSTKLEDSAMYFCASSVLVANSPLHFGNGTRLTVT.

The J gene is TRBJ1-3, the V gene TRBV5-1; D ambiguous. Germline CDR1 SGHRS, CDR2 YFSETQ. V dropped 3 bases and J dropped 4 bases, with 11 bases sitting between them. CDR3 length: 14 amino acids. The CDR3 DNA sequence: TGCGCCAGCAGCTCCGGACTCGGCGGAAACACCATATATTTT. Protein sequence: CASSSGLGGNTIYF.

This chain links TRBV19 with TRBJ1-1; 8 nucleotides match TRBD1. Germline loops: CDR1 LNHDA, CDR2 SQIVND (reference sequence). The V gene end was trimmed by 3 bases and the J gene end by 6 bases; junction bases not matched to a gene: 12. The CDR3 sequence is 16 residues long. In DNA, the CDR3 is TGTGCCAGTAGTATCGGGACACGACAGGGGTGGGCTGAAGCTTTCTTT. As protein: CASSIGTRQGWAEAFF.

This chain connects TRBV5-1 to TRBJ2-2, with no clear D. V was shortened by 5 bases and J by 7 bases, with 18 bases between the two germline ends. CDR3 length: 15 residues. Germline CDR1 reads SGHRS; CDR2 reads YFSETQ. CDR3 DNA sequence: TGCGCCAGCAGTCAAGGTTCTTCGGGTATCGGGGAGCTGTTTTTT. It is translated as CASSQGSSGIGELFF.

The chain recombines TRBV9 with TRBJ1-1, with a possible D match to TRBD1 (6 bases). Trimming shortened V by 3 bases and J by 7 bases, and 16 bases separated the two germline ends. Germline V gives CDR1 SGDLS, CDR2 YYNGEE. The CDR3 is 14 amino acids. CDR3 residues: CASSGTVFLSEAFF. CDR3 DNA: TGTGCCAGCAGCGGGACAGTCTTCCTCAGTGAAGCTTTCTTT. Drawing the rest from reference TRBV9 and TRBJ1-1, the complete variable domain is DSGVTQTPKHLITATGQRVTLRCSPRSGDLSVYWYQQSLDQGLQFLIQYYNGEERAKGNILERFSAQQFPDLHSELNLSSLELGDSALYFCASSGTVFLSEAFFGQGTRLTVV.

V gene TRBV7-9 combines with J gene TRBJ2-1, with 9 bases identical to TRBD2. Looked up from germline, CDR1 is SEHNR and CDR2 is FQNEAQ (reference sequence). V trimming: 5 bases; J trimming: 9 bases; junction bases outside the gene matches: 23. There are 19 residues in the CDR3. The DNA of the CDR3 is TGTGCCAGCAGCACTCAAAAGGGGAATTTAGCGGGGGCCCTCGGTGAGCAGTTCTTC. Translating gives CASSTQKGNLAGALGEQFF. The variable domain in full, completed from reference TRBV7-9 and TRBJ2-1, reads DTGVSQNPRHKITKRGQNVTFRCDPISEHNRLYWYRQTLGQGPEFLTYFQNEAQLEKSRLLSDRFSAERPKGSFSTLEIQRTEQGDSAMYLCASSTQKGNLAGALGEQFFGPGTRLTVL.

This clone was detected once. The V gene is TRBV23-1, the J gene TRBJ2-7; D is perhaps TRBD2 (6 bases). TRBV23-1 is designated an ORF whose function remains uncertain. V shed 3 bases and J shed 6 bases, with 15 bases lying between them. The CDR3 consists of 14 residues. In DNA, the CDR3 is TGCGCCAGCAGTCAGCCCGGTGGGGGGTGCGAGCAGTACTTC. This encodes CASSQPGGGCEQYF.

With regard to this clone: Its ends do not fully match the called genes, so a read error is possible. V usage is TRBV5-4 and J usage is TRBJ1-2, with D unclear. CDR1 SGHNT and CDR2 YYREEE come from the germline V gene (reference sequence). The CDR3 runs 11 residues. The CDR3 nucleotides are TGTGCCAGCAGCTTGGGGAGTGGCTACCCCTTC. Protein: CASSLGSGYPF.

This rearrangement joins TRBV9 to TRBJ2-7; 13 bases map to TRBD2. CDR1 and CDR2 (germline): SGDLS, YYNGEE. After removal of 2 bases from V and 4 bases from J, the junction contained 9 bases not matched to a gene. This CDR3 contains 17 residues. The DNA for the CDR3 is TGTGCCAGCAGCGTGAACCCGACGGGACTAGCGGGATACGAGCAGTACTTC. Protein sequence: CASSVNPTGLAGYEQYF.

J is TRBJ2-2 and V is TRBV7-2, with 9 bases that match TRBD1. This CDR3 spans 17 amino acids. J lost 2 bases, V lost 2 bases, and 6 bases had no gene match. Germline-derived CDR1 and CDR2 are SGHTA and FQGNSA. The CDR3 region has the DNA TGTGCCAGCAGCTTACCCGGGACAGGGATTAACACCGGGGAGCTGTTTTTT. Protein sequence: CASSLPGTGINTGELFF.

The chain couples TRBV4-3 to TRBJ2-3, with 13 bases that match TRBD2. V was clipped by 0 bases and J by 1 base; unmatched bases: 1. The CDR3 is 17 residues long. Germline V gene data show CDR1 as LGHNA and CDR2 as YSLEER. CDR3: CASSQELAGGGTDTQYF. The CDR3 nucleotides read TGCGCCAGCAGCCAAGAACTAGCGGGGGGGGGCACAGATACGCAGTATTTT.

Comment on this clone: The junction shows a germline mismatch at one end, possibly a read error. The V gene is TRBV11-2, the J gene TRBJ1-2; D is undetermined. The germline gives CDR1 SGHAT, CDR2 FQNNGV. The length of the CDR3 is 12 residues. CDR3 amino acids: CASSLRLHGYPF. CDR3 bases: TGTGCCAGCAGCCTCCGACTTCATGGCTACCCCTTC.

V usage is TRBV7-9 and J usage is TRBJ2-4, with 9 positions matching TRBD1. The CDR3 is 14 amino acids. CDR1 is SEHNR and CDR2 is FQNEAQ in the germline V gene (reference sequence). J gave up 5 bases and V 5 bases, and 4 bases lay outside the gene matches. CDR3: CASSPRDRENIQYF. CDR3 DNA sequence: TGTGCCAGCAGCCCAAGGGACAGGGAAAACATTCAGTACTTC.

This clone was seen once. This rearrangement joins TRBV7-3 to TRBJ2-1; 7 nucleotides match TRBD2. The CDR3 loop spans 13 amino acids. The germline gives CDR1 SGHTA, CDR2 FQGTGA. The ends lost 5 bases at V and 15 bases at J; junction bases unmatched: 13. The CDR3 reads CASSPSSGVSTFF. Written as DNA, the CDR3 is TGTGCCAGCAGCCCGTCCAGCGGGGTCTCCACGTTCTTC.

The chain joins TRBV6-4 to TRBJ1-2; maybe TRBD1 (6 bases). Germline assignment: CDR1 MRHNA and CDR2 SNTAGT. This CDR3 is built from 17 residues. V was pared by 0 bases and J by 0 bases, with 14 bases between. CDR3 sequence reads: CASSDSGGGPANYGYTF. The CDR3 coding sequence is TGTGCCAGCAGTGACTCCGGCGGGGGGCCCGCTAACTATGGCTACACCTTC.

This chain joins TRBV10-3 and TRBJ2-1, with a possible D match to TRBD1 (6 bases). From germline, CDR1 is ENHRY and CDR2 SYGVKD. The CDR3 contains 14 residues. V was shortened by 3 bases and J by 3 bases, with 9 bases between the two germline ends. CDR3 sequence: CAISDGTFYNEQFF. The CDR3 DNA reads TGTGCCATCAGTGATGGGACATTCTACAATGAGCAGTTCTTC.

CDR3 region: CATSSVGGPTDTQYF. For the CDR3, the DNA is TGTGCCACCAGCAGTGTGGGGGGGCCTACAGATACGCAGTATTTT. The V and J genes are TRBV15 and TRBJ2-3; D is perhaps TRBD2 (7 bases). This CDR3 region has 15 residues. Trimming cost V 3 bases and J 3 bases, with 13 bases left between them. Germline CDR1 LNHNV, CDR2 YYDKDF (reference sequence).

This clone was counted once. CDR3 bases: TGTGCCAGCTTGCCGGGACAGGGTTCGGGTGGCACCTTC. It translates to CASLPGQGSGGTF. The chain carries TRBV6-6 and TRBJ1-2; 9 bases line up with TRBD1. This CDR3 is 13 amino acids long. Germline trimming cut 8 bases from V and 13 bases from J; bases unmatched to any gene: 14. Germline-derived CDR1 and CDR2 are MNHNY and SVGAGI (reference sequence).

V and J are TRBV19 and TRBJ2-7; no reliable D call. CDR1 LNHDA and CDR2 SQIVND come from the germline V gene (reference sequence). V was clipped by 4 bases and J by 3 bases, with 16 bases between them. There are 15 residues in the CDR3. The CDR3 region has the DNA TGTGCCAGTAGTACACGACTGACGGATTACTACGAGCAGTACTTC. Translating it yields CASSTRLTDYYEQYF.

The chain combines TRBV30 with TRBJ2-3, with TRBD2 identical over 9 bases. Germline trimming cut 4 bases from V and 9 bases from J; bases unmatched to any gene: 14. This CDR3 region has 15 residues. The germline CDR1 and CDR2 sequences are GTSNPN and SVGIG (reference sequence). Here the CDR3 reads CAWTPGAGGLRTQYF. As DNA, the CDR3 is TGTGCCTGGACCCCGGGGGCGGGGGGGCTACGAACGCAGTATTTT.

The chain uses TRBV6-1 and TRBJ2-6; TRBD1 is a possible D gene (5 bases). CDR3 length equals 17 residues. Trimming cost V 2 bases and J 4 bases, with 15 bases left between them. In germline, CDR1 is MNHNS, CDR2 SASEGT. The CDR3 sequence: CASSESGFPSGANVLTF. Here the CDR3 DNA reads TGTGCCAGCAGTGAATCAGGGTTTCCCTCCGGGGCCAACGTCCTGACTTTC.

V gene TRBV6-1 combines with J gene TRBJ2-5; 8 bases match TRBD1. This CDR3 comprises 15 residues. J lost 2 bases, V lost 4 bases, and 6 bases had no gene match. Germline lookup yields CDR1 MNHNS and CDR2 SASEGT. The CDR3 nucleotides are TGTGCCAGCAGTGGGGACAGGCGGGCACAAGAGACCCAGTACTTC. Translation gives CASSGDRRAQETQYF.

This clone was counted a few times. DNA of the CDR3: TGTGCCAGTAGTATATATGGTCGGGTCCCAATAGAGCAGTTCTTC. Translation gives CASSIYGRVPIEQFF. V is TRBV19 and J is TRBJ2-1; D uncertain. Germline values: CDR1 LNHDA, CDR2 SQIVND (reference sequence). This CDR3 is 15 amino acids long. V lost 2 bases and J 10 bases, leaving 18 bases between the germline ends.

The chain employs TRBV5-4 and TRBJ2-5, with D possibly matching TRBD2 (6 bases). CDR3 length: 13 residues. V was clipped by 4 bases and J by 4 bases, with 11 bases between them. Germline CDR1 SGHNT, CDR2 YYREEE (reference sequence). The CDR3 loop is CASSPIGGETQYF. The DNA for the CDR3 is TGTGCCAGCAGCCCCATCGGGGGAGAGACCCAGTACTTC.

The chain recombines TRBV5-6 with TRBJ1-2, with 9 bases that match TRBD1. The CDR3 has 16 amino acids. J gave up 4 bases and V 3 bases, and 10 bases lay outside the gene matches. Germline V gene lookup returns CDR1 SGHDT and CDR2 YYEEEE. DNA of the CDR3: TGTGCCAGCAGCTACCCTGGGACAGGGCGGGGCTATGGCTACACCTTC. Translating gives CASSYPGTGRGYGYTF. The complete variable domain, with remaining parts taken from reference TRBV5-6 and TRBJ1-2, reads DAGVTQSPTHLIKTRGQQVTLRCSPKSGHDTVSWYQQALGQGPQFIFQYYEEEERQRGNFPDRFSGHQFPNYSSELNVNALLLGDSALYLCASSYPGTGRGYGYTFGSGTRLTVV.

The V gene is TRBV6-5, the J gene TRBJ1-2, with D maybe TRBD1 (5 bases). V shed 4 bases and J shed 5 bases, with 20 bases lying between them. There are 16 residues in the CDR3. Germline assignment: CDR1 MNHEY and CDR2 SVGAGI. The CDR3 coding sequence is TGTGCCAGCAGTTCCGCACAGGTTCCCCCTAGGTATGGCTACACCTTC. It encodes CASSSAQVPPRYGYTF.

The chain links TRBV7-9 to TRBJ1-5, with a weak D call TRBD1 (6 bases). Trimming shortened V by 6 bases and J by 6 bases, and 12 bases separated the two germline ends. Germline-derived CDR1 and CDR2 are SEHNR and FQNEAQ (reference sequence). The CDR3 is 13 amino acids. Written as DNA, the CDR3 is TGTGCCAGCAGTACAGGGAATGGTCAGCCCCAGCATTTT. Translating it yields CASSTGNGQPQHF.

This CDR3 is CASSPRRQVNTGELFF. The CDR3, as DNA: TGTGCCAGCAGCCCCCGTCGGCAGGTTAACACCGGGGAGCTGTTTTTT. The V gene is TRBV7-8, the J gene TRBJ2-2; no clear D gene. This CDR3 is built from 16 residues. Germline V gene sequence: CDR1 SGHVS, CDR2 FQNEAQ. V was shortened by 5 bases and J by 2 bases, with 15 bases between the two germline ends.